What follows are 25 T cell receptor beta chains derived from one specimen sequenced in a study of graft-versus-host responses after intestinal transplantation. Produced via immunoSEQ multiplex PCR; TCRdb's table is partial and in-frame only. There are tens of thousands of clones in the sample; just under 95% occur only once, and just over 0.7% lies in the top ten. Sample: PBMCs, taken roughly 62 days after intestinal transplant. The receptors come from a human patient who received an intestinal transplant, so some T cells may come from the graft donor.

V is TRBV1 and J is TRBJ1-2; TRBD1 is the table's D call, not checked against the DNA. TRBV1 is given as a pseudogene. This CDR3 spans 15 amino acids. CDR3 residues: CTSSQDGGRDYGYTF. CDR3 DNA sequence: TGCACCAGCAGCCAAGATGGGGGCAGAGACTATGGCTACACCTTC.

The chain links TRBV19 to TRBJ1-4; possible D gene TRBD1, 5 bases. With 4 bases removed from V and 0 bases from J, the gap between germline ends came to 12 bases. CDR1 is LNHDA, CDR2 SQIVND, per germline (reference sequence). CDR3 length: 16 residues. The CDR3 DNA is TGTGCCAGTAGTACCGGGGACTATGCAACTAATGAAAAACTGTTTTTT. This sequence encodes CASSTGDYATNEKLFF.

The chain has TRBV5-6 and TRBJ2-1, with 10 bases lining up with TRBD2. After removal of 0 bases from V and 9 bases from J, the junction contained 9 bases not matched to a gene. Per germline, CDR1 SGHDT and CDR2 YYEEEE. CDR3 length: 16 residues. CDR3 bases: TGTGCCAGCAGCTTGGGGCTAGCGGGAGACTTTGGTGAGCAGTTCTTC. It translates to CASSLGLAGDFGEQFF.

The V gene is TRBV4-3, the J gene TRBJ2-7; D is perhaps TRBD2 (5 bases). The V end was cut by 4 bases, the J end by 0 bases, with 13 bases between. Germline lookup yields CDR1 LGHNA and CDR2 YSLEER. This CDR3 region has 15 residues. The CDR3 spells CASSPGRGSSYEQYF. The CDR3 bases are TGCGCCAGCAGCCCAGGTCGGGGAAGCTCCTACGAGCAGTACTTC.

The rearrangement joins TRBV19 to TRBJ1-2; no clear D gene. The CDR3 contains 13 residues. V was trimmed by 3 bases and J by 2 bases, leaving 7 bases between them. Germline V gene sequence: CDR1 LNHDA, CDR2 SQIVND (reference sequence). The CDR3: CASSISRNYGYTF. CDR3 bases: TGTGCCAGTAGTATTTCCAGAAACTATGGCTACACCTTC.

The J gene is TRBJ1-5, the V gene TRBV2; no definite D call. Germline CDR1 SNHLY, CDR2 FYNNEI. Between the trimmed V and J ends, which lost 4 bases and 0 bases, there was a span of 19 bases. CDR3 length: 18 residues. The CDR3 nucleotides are TGTGCCAGCAGTGTTTTGCGTCAGGACCCTAATAGCAATCAGCCCCAGCATTTT. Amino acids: CASSVLRQDPNSNQPQHF.

CDR3 sequence reads: CASSDITRSKAFF. CDR3 nucleotide sequence: TGTGCCAGCAGTGACATCACCCGAAGTAAAGCTTTCTTT. The rearrangement links TRBV6-4 to TRBJ1-1; D ambiguous. CDR1 MRHNA and CDR2 SNTAGT come from the germline V gene. This CDR3 contains 13 residues. The V end was cut by 2 bases, the J end by 9 bases, with 13 bases between.

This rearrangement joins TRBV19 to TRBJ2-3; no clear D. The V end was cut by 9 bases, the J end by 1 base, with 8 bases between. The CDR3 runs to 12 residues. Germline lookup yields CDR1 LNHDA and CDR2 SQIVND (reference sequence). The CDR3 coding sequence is TGTGCCAGCAACTTTGGCACAGATACGCAGTATTTT. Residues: CASNFGTDTQYF. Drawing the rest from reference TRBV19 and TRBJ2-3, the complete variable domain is DGGITQSPKYLFRKEGQNVTLSCEQNLNHDAMYWYRQDPGQGLRLIYYSQIVNDFQKGDIAEGYSVSREKKESFPLTVTSAQKNPTAFYLCASNFGTDTQYFGPGTRLTVL.

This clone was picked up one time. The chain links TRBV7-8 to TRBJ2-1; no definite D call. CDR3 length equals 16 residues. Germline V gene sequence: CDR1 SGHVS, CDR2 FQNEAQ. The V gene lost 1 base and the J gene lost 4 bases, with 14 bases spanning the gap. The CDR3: CASSLEGINAYNEQFF. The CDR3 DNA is TGTGCCAGCAGCTTAGAAGGGATTAACGCATACAATGAGCAGTTCTTC.

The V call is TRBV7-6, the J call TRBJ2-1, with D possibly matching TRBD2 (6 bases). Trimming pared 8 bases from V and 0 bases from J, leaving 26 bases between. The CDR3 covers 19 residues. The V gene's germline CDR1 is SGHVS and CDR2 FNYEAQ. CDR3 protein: CASQLVGGSHRSSYNEQFF. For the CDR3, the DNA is TGTGCCAGCCAACTCGTAGGAGGGTCACACAGGAGCTCCTACAATGAGCAGTTCTTC. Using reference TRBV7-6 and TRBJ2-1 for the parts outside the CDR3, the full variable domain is GAGVSQSPRYKVTKRGQDVALRCDPISGHVSLYWYRQALGQGPEFLTYFNYEAQQDKSGLPNDRFSAERPEGSISTLTIQRTEQRDSAMYRCASQLVGGSHRSSYNEQFFGPGTRLTVL.

The CDR3: CASEPGALGAFF. CDR3 bases: TGTGCCAGCGAACCAGGGGCTCTGGGAGCTTTCTTT. The V and J genes are TRBV19 and TRBJ1-1, with D tentatively TRBD1 (6 bases). Trimming left V 9 bases short and J 10 bases short, with 18 bases between. Per the germline V gene, CDR1 is LNHDA and CDR2 is SQIVND (reference sequence). This CDR3 is built from 12 residues.

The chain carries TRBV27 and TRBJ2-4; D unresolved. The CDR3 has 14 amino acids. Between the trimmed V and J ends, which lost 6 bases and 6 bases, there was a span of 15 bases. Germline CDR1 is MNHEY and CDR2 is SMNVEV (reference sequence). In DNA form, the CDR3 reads TGTGCCAGCAGCTTACTGACACAGTTAAACATTCAGTACTTC. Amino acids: CASSLLTQLNIQYF.

This CDR3 reads CASSFFYRGPNYGYTF. The CDR3 nucleotides are TGCGCCAGCAGCTTTTTCTACAGGGGGCCTAACTATGGCTACACCTTC. The gene calls are TRBV5-1 and TRBJ1-2, with 9 bases lining up with TRBD1. The V segment lost 2 bases and the J segment 0 bases; nucleotides outside the gene matches: 5. The CDR3 has 16 amino acids. Germline V lookup: CDR1 SGHRS, CDR2 YFSETQ.

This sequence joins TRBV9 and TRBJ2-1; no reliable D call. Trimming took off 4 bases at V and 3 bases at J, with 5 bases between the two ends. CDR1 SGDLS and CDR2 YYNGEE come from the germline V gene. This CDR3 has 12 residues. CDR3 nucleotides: TGTGCCAGCAGCCCGGACTACAATGAGCAGTTCTTC. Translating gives CASSPDYNEQFF.

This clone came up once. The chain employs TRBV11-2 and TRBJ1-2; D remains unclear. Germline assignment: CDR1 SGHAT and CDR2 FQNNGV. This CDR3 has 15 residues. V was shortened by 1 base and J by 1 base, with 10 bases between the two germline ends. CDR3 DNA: TGTGCCAGCAGCTTAGTCAGGCGAAATAACTATGGCTACACCTTC. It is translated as CASSLVRRNNYGYTF.

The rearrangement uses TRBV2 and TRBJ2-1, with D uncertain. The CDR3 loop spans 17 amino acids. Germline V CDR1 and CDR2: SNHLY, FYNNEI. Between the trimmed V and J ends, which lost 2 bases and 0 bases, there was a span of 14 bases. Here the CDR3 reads CASSEIAGPDSYNEQFF. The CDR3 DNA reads TGTGCCAGCAGTGAAATCGCCGGGCCGGACTCCTACAATGAGCAGTTCTTC.

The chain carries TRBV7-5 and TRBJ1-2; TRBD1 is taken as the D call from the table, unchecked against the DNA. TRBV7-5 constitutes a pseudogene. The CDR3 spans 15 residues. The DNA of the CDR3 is TGTGCCAGAAGCTTAGTCCGGGACAGAGACTATGGCTACACCTTC. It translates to CARSLVRDRDYGYTF.

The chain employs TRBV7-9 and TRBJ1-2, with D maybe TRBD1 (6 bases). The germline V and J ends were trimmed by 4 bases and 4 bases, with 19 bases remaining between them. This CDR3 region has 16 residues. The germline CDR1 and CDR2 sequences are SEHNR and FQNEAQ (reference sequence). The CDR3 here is CASSSTSYRDLYGYTF. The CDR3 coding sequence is TGTGCCAGCAGCTCGACGAGCTACAGGGACCTCTATGGCTACACCTTC.

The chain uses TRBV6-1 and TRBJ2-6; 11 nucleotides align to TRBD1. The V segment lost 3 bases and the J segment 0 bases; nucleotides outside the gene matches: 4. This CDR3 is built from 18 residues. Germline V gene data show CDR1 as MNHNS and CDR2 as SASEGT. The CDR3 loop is CASSDSGTGGSGANVLTF. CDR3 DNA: TGTGCCAGCAGTGATTCCGGGACAGGGGGCTCTGGGGCCAACGTCCTGACTTTC.

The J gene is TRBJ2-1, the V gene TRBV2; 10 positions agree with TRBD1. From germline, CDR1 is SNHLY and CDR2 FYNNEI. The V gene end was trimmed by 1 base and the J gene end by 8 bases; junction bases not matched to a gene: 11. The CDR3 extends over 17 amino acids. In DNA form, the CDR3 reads TGTGCCAGCAGTGAAGGGGAGTTGACAGGGGGCATGGATGAGCAGTTCTTC. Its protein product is CASSEGELTGGMDEQFF.

The CDR3 sequence: CASSIMGQGFDEQFF. CDR3 DNA sequence: TGTGCCAGTAGTATAATGGGACAGGGTTTCGATGAGCAGTTCTTC. The chain couples TRBV19 to TRBJ2-1; 9 positions agree with TRBD1. Germline trimming cut 2 bases from V and 8 bases from J; bases unmatched to any gene: 7. The CDR3 loop spans 15 amino acids. Germline V gene data show CDR1 as LNHDA and CDR2 as SQIVND (reference sequence).

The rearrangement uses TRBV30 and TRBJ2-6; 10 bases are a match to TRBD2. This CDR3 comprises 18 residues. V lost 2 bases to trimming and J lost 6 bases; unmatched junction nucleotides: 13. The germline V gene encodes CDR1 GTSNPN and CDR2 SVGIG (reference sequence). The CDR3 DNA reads TGTGCCTGGAGTCCCACGATACTAGCGGGATCCTTGGCCAACGTCCTGACTTTC. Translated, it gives CAWSPTILAGSLANVLTF.

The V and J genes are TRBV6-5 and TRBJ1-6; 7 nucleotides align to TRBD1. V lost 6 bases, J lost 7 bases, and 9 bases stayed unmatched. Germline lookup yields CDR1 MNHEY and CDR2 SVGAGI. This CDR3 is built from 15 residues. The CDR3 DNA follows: TGTGCCAGCAGCCTCGTTCAGGGGGGAAATTCACCCCTCCACTTT. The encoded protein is CASSLVQGGNSPLHF.

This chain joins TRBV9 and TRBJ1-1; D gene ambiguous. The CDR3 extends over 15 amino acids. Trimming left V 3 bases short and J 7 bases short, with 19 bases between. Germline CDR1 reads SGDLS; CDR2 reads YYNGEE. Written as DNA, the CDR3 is TGTGCCAGCAGCGCCGACACAGAGGCCGGGGTTGAAGCTTTCTTT. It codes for CASSADTEAGVEAFF.

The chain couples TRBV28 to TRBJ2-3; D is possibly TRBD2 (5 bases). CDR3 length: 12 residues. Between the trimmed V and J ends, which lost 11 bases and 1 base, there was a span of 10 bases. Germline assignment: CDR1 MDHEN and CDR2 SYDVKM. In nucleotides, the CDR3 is TGTGCCTGCCTGAGGGGCACAGATACGCAGTATTTT. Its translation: CACLRGTDTQYF.